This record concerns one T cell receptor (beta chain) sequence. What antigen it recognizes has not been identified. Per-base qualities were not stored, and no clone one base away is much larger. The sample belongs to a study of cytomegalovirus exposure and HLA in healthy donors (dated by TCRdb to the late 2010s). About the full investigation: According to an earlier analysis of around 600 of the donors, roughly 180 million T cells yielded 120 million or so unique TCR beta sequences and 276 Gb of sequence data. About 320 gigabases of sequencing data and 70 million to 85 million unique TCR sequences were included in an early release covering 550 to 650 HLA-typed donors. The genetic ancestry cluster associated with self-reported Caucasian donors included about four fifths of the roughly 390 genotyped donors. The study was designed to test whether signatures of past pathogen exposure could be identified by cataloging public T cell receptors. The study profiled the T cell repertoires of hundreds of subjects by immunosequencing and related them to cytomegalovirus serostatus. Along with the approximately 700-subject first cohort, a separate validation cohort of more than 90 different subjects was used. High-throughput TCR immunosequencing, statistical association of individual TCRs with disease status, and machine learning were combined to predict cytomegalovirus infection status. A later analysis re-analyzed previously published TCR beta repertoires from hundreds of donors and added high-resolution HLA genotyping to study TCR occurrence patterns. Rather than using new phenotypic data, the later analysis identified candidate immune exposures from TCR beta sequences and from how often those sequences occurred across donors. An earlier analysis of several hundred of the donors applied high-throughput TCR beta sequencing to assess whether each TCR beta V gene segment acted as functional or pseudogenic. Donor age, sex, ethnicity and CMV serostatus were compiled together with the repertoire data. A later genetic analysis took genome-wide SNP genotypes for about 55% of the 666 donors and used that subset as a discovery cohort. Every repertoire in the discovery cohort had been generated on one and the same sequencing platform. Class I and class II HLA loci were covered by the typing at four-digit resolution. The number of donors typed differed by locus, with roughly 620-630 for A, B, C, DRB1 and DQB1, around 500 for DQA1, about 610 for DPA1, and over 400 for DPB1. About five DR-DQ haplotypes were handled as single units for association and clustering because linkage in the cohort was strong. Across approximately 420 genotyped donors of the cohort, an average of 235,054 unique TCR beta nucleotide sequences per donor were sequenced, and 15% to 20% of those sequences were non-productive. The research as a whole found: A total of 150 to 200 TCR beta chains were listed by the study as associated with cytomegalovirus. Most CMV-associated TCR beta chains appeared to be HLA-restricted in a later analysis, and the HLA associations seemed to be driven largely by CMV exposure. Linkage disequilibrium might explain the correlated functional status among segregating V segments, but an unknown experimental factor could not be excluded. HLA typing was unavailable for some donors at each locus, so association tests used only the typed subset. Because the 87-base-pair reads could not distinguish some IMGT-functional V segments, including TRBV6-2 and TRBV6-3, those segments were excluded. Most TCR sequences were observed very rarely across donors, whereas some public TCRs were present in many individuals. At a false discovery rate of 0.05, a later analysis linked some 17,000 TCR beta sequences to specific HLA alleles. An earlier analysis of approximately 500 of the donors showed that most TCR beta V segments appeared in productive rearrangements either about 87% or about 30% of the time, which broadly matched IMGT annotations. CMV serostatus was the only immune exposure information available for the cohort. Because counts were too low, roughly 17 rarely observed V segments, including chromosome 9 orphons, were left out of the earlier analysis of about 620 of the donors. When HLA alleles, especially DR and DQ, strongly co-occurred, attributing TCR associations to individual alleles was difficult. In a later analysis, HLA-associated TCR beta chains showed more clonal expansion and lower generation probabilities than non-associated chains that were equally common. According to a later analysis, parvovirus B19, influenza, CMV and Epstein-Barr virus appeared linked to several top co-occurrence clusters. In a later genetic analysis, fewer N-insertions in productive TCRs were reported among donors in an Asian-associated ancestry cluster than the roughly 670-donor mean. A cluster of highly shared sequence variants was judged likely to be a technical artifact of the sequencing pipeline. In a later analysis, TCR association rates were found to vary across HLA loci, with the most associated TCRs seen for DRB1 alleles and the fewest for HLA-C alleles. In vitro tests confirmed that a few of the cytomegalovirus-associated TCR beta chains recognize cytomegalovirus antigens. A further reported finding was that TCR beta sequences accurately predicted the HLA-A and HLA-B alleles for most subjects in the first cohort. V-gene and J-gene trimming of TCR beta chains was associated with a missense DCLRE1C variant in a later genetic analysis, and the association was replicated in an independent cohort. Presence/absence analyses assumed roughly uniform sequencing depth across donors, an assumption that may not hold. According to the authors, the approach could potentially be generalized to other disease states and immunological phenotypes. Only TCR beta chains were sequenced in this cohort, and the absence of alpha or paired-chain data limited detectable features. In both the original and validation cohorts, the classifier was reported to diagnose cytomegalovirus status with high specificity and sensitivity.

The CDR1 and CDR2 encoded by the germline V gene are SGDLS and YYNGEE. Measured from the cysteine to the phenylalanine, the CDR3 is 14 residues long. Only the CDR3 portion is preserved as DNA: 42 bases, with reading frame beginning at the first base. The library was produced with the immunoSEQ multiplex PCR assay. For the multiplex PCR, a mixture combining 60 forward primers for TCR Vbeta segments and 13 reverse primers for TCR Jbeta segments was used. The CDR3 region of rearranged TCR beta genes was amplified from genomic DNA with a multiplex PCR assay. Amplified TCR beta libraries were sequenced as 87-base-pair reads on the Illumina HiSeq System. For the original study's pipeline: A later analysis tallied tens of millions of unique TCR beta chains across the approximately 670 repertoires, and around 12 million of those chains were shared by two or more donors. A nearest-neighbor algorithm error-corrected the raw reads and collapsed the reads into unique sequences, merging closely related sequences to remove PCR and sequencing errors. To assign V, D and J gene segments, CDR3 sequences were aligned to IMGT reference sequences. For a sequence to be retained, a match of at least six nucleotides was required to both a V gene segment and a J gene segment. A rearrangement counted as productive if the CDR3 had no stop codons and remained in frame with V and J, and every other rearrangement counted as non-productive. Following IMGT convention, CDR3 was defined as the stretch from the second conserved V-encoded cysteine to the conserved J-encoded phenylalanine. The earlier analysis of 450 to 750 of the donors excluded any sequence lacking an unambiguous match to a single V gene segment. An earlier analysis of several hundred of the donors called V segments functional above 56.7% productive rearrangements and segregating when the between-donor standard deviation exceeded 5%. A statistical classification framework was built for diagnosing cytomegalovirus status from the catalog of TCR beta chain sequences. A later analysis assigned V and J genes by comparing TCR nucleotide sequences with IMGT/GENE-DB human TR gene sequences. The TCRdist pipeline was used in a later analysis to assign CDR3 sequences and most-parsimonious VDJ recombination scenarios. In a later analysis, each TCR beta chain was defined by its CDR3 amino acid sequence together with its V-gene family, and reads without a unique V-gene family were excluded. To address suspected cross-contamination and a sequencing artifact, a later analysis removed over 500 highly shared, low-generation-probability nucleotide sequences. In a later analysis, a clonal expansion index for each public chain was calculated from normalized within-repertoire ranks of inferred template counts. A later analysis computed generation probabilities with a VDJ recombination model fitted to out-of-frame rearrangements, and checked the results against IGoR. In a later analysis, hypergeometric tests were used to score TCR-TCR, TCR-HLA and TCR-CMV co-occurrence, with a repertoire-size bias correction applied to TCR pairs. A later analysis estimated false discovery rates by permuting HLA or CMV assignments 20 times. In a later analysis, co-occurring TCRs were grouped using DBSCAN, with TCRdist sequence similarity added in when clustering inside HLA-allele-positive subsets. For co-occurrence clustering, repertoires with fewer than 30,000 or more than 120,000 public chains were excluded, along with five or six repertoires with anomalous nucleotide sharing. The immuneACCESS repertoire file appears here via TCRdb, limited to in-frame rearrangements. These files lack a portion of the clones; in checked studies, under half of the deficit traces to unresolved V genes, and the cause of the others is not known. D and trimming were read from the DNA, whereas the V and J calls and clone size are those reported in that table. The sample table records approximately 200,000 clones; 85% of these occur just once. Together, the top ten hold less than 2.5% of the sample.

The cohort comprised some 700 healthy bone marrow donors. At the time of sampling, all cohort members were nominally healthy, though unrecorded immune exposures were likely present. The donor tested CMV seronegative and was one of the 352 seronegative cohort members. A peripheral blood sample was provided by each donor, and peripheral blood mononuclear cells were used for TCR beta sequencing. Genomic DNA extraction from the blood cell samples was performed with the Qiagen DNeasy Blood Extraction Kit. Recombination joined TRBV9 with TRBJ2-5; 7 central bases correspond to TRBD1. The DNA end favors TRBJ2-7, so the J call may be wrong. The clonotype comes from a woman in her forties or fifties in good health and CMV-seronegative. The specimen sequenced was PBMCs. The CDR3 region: CASSGDSLSYEQYF. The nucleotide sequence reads TGTGCCAGCAGCGGGGACAGTCTCTCCTACGAGCAGTACTTC.